This T cell receptor (beta chain) was obtained from a study of tissue T cells after allogeneic stem cell transplantation. Broader study findings: Motif-based clustering found tissue-specific repertoire signatures shared across patients, though few clones were shared. Some tissue clones might be persisting host cells; their alloreactivity or antigen specificity was not determined.

Time point here: mouse harvest day 7 after allogeneic transplant. The graft held 10^6 splenic CD5+ T cells and 10^7 T-cell-depleted bone marrow cells. B6 (H2b) cells into BALB/c (H2d) mice; tissues taken at day 7 or 14. V lost 0 bases to trimming and J lost 4 bases; unmatched junction nucleotides: 1. The CDR3 runs to 14 residues. In germline, CDR1 is SGHSA, CDR2 FRNQAP. Sequencing was performed with immunoSEQ multiplex PCR; in TCRdb, only in-frame clones are kept and a portion is missing. This table holds around 8,700 clones, 35% to 50% found once. Concerning this clone: Its antigen is unidentified. Genes and germline come from the mouse. The read terminates 1 residue ahead of where the CDR3 ends, so the germline J gene completes it.

This chain connects TRBV16 to TRBJ2-7; 9 nucleotides line up with TRBD1. This TCR came from a female BALB/c mouse given C57BL/6 T cells with graft-versus-host disease after an allogeneic hematopoietic cell transplant. Input material: skin. Partial CDR3 DNA: TGTGCAAGCAGCTTAGAAGACAGGGGGTATGAACAGTAC. Translating gives CASSLEDRGYEQY. The CDR3 in its entirety is CASSLEDRGYEQYF.